A selection of T cell receptor beta chains follows, all from one sample in a study of response to subunit inactivated influenza vaccine. In TCRdb, the RT-PCR reads were re-called with MiXCR into one record per CDR3 protein. The sample carries hundreds of thousands of distinct CDR3 sequences, 12% to 15% recorded once. Sequencing used PBMCs from blood, obtained less than 15 days before vaccination. Receptor source: a man aged 45-65 years who received an inactivated influenza vaccine. CDR3s include the opening cysteine and the closing phenylalanine or tryptophan. The D gene is left open where the match is weak. Size is omitted from some rows. Given values are once, few, many or a class for expanded clones.

D	V	J	size	DNA	CDR3
NA	TRBV29-1	TRBJ2-1	many	TGCAGCGTTGACGCGGGACAGAGCTATTACAATGAGCAGTTCTTC	CSVDAGQSYYNEQFF
NA	TRBV7-2	TRBJ2-7	few	TGTGCCAGCAGCTTAGGGGGTGGCGGTCCCTCCTACGAGCAGTACTTC	CASSLGGGGPSYEQYF
TRBD1	TRBV29-1	TRBJ1-1	many	TGCAGCGTTGGGGGACAGATGAACACTGAAGCTTTCTTT	CSVGGQMNTEAFF
TRBD2	TRBV15	TRBJ2-2	few	TGTGCCACCAGCCAGACTAGCTCGAACACCGGGGAGCTGTTTTTT	CATSQTSSNTGELFF
NA	TRBV12-3/TRBV12-4	TRBJ2-5	NA	TGTGCCAGCAGTTTTTACCGGGATCATCAAGAGACCCAGTACTTC	CASSFYRDHQETQYF
NA	TRBV24-1	TRBJ2-2	many	TGTGCCACCAGAGAACAGGGATACACCGGGGAGCTGTTTTTT	CATREQGYTGELFF
TRBD1	TRBV12-3/TRBV12-4	TRBJ2-2	few	TGTGCCAGCAGTTCCCGGGACAGGGCCGGGGAGCTGTTTTTT	CASSSRDRAGELFF
TRBD2	TRBV7-9	TRBJ2-7	NA	TGTGCCAGCACCGATGGGGGACTAGCGGGCTCCTACGAGCAGTACTTC	CASTDGGLAGSYEQYF
TRBD2	TRBV20-1	TRBJ2-3	NA	TGCAGTGCTAGAGATCCAGCGGGATCTCGCACAGATACGCAGTATTTT	CSARDPAGSRTDTQYF
TRBD2	TRBV2	TRBJ2-1	NA	TGTGCCAGCAGCCGAGGACTAGCGGGCTACTCCTACAATGAGCAGTTCTTC	CASSRGLAGYSYNEQFF
NA	TRBV11-1	TRBJ2-3	many	TGTGCCAGCAGCGACCAGGGCACAGATACGCAGTATTTT	CASSDQGTDTQYF
TRBD1	TRBV14	TRBJ1-5	few	TGTGCCAGCAGACCCGAAGGGACAGAGAGCAATCAGCCCCAGCATTTT	CASRPEGTESNQPQHF
NA	TRBV2	TRBJ2-3	few	TGTGCCAGCAGCTCCGGGATCCGGAAGACAGATACGCAGTATTTT	CASSSGIRKTDTQYF
NA	TRBV10-3	TRBJ2-5	few	TGTGCCATCGCGCCCTACGGACAAGAGACCCAGTACTTC	CAIAPYGQETQYF
NA	TRBV5-1	TRBJ2-2	many	TGCGCCAGCAGCTTGAGCGTTACAGGAGGCACCGGGGAGCTGTTTTTT	CASSLSVTGGTGELFF
NA	TRBV5-1	TRBJ1-6	few	TGCGCCAGCAGCGACATACAGGGTTCACCCCTCCACTTT	CASSDIQGSPLHF
NA	TRBV19	TRBJ2-3	NA	TGTGCCAGTAGTATTCCCGACAGATCCAGGGATACGCAGTATTTT	CASSIPDRSRDTQYF
TRBD2	TRBV4-2	TRBJ2-1	few	TGTGCCAGCAGCCAAAGACTAGCGGGGGAGCAGTTCTTC	CASSQRLAGEQFF
NA	TRBV6-5	TRBJ2-2	NA	TGTGCCAGCAGTTACGTGATCACCGGGGAGCTGTTTTTT	CASSYVITGELFF
NA	TRBV2	TRBJ2-3	few	TGTGCCAGCAGTGAAGAGCACTTCTCTGGCACAGATACGCAGTATTTT	CASSEEHFSGTDTQYF
TRBD1	TRBV5-1	TRBJ1-5	NA	TGCGCCAGCAGCCCCGGGACAGGGGGCGGTCAGCCCCAGCATTTT	CASSPGTGGGQPQHF
NA	TRBV12-3/TRBV12-4	TRBJ1-1	few	TGTGCCAGCAGAGGAGGTACGGGGGCTGAAGCTTTCTTT	CASRGGTGAEAFF
NA	TRBV7-7	TRBJ2-3	few	TGTGCTAGCAGCCCGGGGGTCCACTCCACAGATACGCAGTATTTT	CASSPGVHSTDTQYF
TRBD1	TRBV6-1	TRBJ2-2	few	TGTGCCAGCAGCTGGGGACAGGGTGTCACCGGGGAGCTGTTTTTT	CASSWGQGVTGELFF
NA	TRBV28	TRBJ1-2	NA	TGTGCCAGCAGTTTAGCCCCTGGGATTGCTGGCTACACCTTC	CASSLAPGIAGYTF
NA	TRBV2	TRBJ2-4	few	TGTGCCAGCAGTGAGAGCGTACTAGCCAAAAACATTCAGTACTTC	CASSESVLAKNIQYF
TRBD2	TRBV20-1	TRBJ2-1	few	TGCAGTGCTAGCGTGCCTAGCGGGACGTTCTTC	CSASVPSGTFF
TRBD2	TRBV5-1	TRBJ2-3	few	TGCGCCAGCAGCATACGTGGTAGCGGGAGGGCCTTAGATACGCAGTATTTT	CASSIRGSGRALDTQYF
NA	TRBV7-2	TRBJ1-2	NA	TGTGCCAGCAGCCCTGGCGTGGGAAGCTATGGCTACACCTTC	CASSPGVGSYGYTF
NA	TRBV2	TRBJ1-4	few	TGTGCCAGCAGGGAGACAGCAGCCTCAACTAATGAAAAACTGTTTTTT	CASRETAASTNEKLFF
TRBD1	TRBV30	TRBJ1-2	NA	TGTGCCCTGACCGAGGGGGCGCAGGACTATGGCTACACCTTC	CALTEGAQDYGYTF
TRBD2	TRBV7-9	TRBJ2-1	NA	TGTGCCAGCAGCGTCACCGGGGGGAGCAATGAGCAGTTCTTC	CASSVTGGSNEQFF
TRBD1	TRBV25-1	TRBJ2-7	NA	TGTGCCAGCAGTAAAAACCCTACAGGGGACGAGCAGTACTTC	CASSKNPTGDEQYF
TRBD2	TRBV7-2	TRBJ2-1	many	TGTGCCAGCAGCTTAACTAGCGGGACCTACAATGAGCAGTTCTTC	CASSLTSGTYNEQFF
NA	TRBV5-4	TRBJ1-1	NA	TGTGCCAGCAGCCCCGTCTGGGACACTGAAGCTTTCTTT	CASSPVWDTEAFF
NA	TRBV10-2	TRBJ2-1	NA	TGCGCCAGCAGGGGGTATAATGATGGTGAGCAGTTCTTC	CASRGYNDGEQFF
NA	TRBV4-2	TRBJ2-2	few	TGTGCCAGCAGCCAAGATCGAGGCGGGGAGCTGTTTTTT	CASSQDRGGELFF
TRBD1	TRBV25-1	TRBJ2-1	NA	TGTGCCAGCAGTGATTCTTGGGACAGCAACAATGAGCAGTTCTTC	CASSDSWDSNNEQFF
TRBD2	TRBV20-1	TRBJ2-3	many	TGCAGTGCTCGGACTAGACCAAGCACAGATACGCAGTATTTT	CSARTRPSTDTQYF
TRBD2	TRBV10-3	TRBJ2-1	few	TGTGCCATCAGTGGGCGAGCGGGGGGCTTCAATGAGCAGTTCTTC	CAISGRAGGFNEQFF
TRBD1	TRBV29-1	TRBJ1-1	few	TGCAGCGTCCGACAGGGGGCTGTCAGCGCTTTCTTT	CSVRQGAVSAFF
NA	TRBV29-1	TRBJ1-1	few	TGCAGCTCCCGCGAGGGGAACACTGAAGCTTTCTTT	CSSREGNTEAFF
NA	TRBV5-1	TRBJ1-4	NA	TGCGCCAGCAGCTTGGACTCTTTGGTTAAACGACTGTTTTTT	CASSLDSLVKRLFF
NA	TRBV5-5	TRBJ1-1	NA	TGTGCCAGCAGCTTGGAAGGAGGTTTCACTGAAGCTTTCTTT	CASSLEGGFTEAFF
TRBD1	TRBV7-9	TRBJ2-1	NA	TGTGCCAGCAGCTTAGAACAGGGGGCGGTAAATGAGCAGTTCTTC	CASSLEQGAVNEQFF